This T cell receptor beta chain was sequenced during a study of radiation and T cells in renal cell carcinoma. Remarks on this clone: Its matching antigen is unknown.

The sample's time point: baseline pretreatment blood. Treatment noted: 15 Gy SBRT to primary tumor, nephrectomy 4 weeks later. After SBRT, blood was collected at 2 and 4 weeks, plus baseline. The patient's renal cell carcinoma had clear cell pathology. Only in-frame clones appear in the TCRdb table, and some are missing; sequencing was by immunoSEQ multiplex PCR. The sample holds approximately 110,000 clones, approximately 82% seen once. Overall study findings and caveats: In blood, top tumor clones expanded by 2 weeks, shrinking by 4.

Looked up from germline, CDR1 is LNHDA and CDR2 is SQIVND (reference sequence). The V gene end was trimmed by 9 bases and the J gene end by 7 bases; junction bases not matched to a gene: 13. The CDR3 runs to 16 residues. This rearrangement joins TRBV19 to TRBJ1-6, with 9 bases fitting TRBD1. This specimen was blood, taken from a patient whose treatment included radiotherapy and nephrectomy. This sequence was found in a woman in her fifties or sixties with renal cell carcinoma. The CDR3 DNA reads TGTGCCAGCTCGCCCGGCCCGGGACAGGGAAATTCACCCCTCCACTTT. Translated: CASSPGPGQGNSPLHF.